This T cell receptor (beta chain) was sequenced for a study of T cells in Graves' hyperthyroidism and ophthalmopathy. Turning to the study itself: Peripheral blood collection took place at initial diagnosis, before any treatment. Whole-study results and caveats: Most thyroid clonotypes expanded above 0.001 were also detected in blood.

What was amplified from RNA transcripts were TCR beta CDR3 regions. The TCR CDR3 was amplified in a first-round RT-PCR using the HTBI primer set. TCRdb redid the calling of the multiplex PCR reads with MiXCR, one entry per CDR3 protein. The sample carries about 580,000 distinct CDR3 sequences, approximately 14% recorded once. Trimming cost V 5 bases and J 0 bases; bases outside gene matches: 21. CDR3 length: 19 residues. Germline loops: CDR1 DFQATT, CDR2 SNEGSKA (reference sequence). Criteria for exclusion of patients were uncontrolled infection, other autoimmune disease, pregnancy or lactation. It was around 11 ml of fresh peripheral blood that supplied the PBMCs. This clonotype occurred many times. Its target is not known.

The sequence was obtained from a woman aged 25 to 45 with Graves' hyperthyroidism that later progressed to Graves' ophthalmopathy. The sequenced sample consisted of blood. The chain couples TRBV20-1 to TRBJ1-2, with 7 positions matching TRBD1. The CDR3 DNA reads as TGCAGTGCTTCGAAACTGGTCGTAGGACAGGAGATTACTAACTATGGCTACACCTTC. Amino acids: CSASKLVVGQEITNYGYTF.